This T cell receptor beta chain was profiled in a study of blood T cell repertoires in COVID-19. In the study overall: Some COVID-19 samples were acute and others convalescent; all came from the United States, Italy and Spain. In each case, the material was cDNA or gDNA derived from T cells, B-cell-depleted T cells, or PBMCs.

V was pared by 6 bases and J by 2 bases, with 11 bases between. The CDR3 runs 15 residues. Per the germline V gene, CDR1 is MNHEY and CDR2 is SVGAGI. How the authors handled the data: Amplifying reference gene primers gave estimates of nucleated cell counts. Generated by immunoSEQ multiplex PCR, the TCRdb table keeps only in-frame clones and is missing some. The DNA was the basis for D and trimming; V, J and clone size are from that table. The table has 40,000 to 60,000 clones, more than 75% seen once. The table lists this clone with a count of one. Followed over time, Seattle patients had been enrolled while infection was active.

The sequencing input was peripheral blood. The source is a woman of 80 years or more with COVID-19, enrolled during active disease. The chain is built from TRBV6-5 and TRBJ1-6; no reliable D call. The CDR3 region has the DNA TGTGCCAGCAGAGAGGGCGCCACCTATAATTCACCCCTCCACTTT. It specifies CASREGATYNSPLHF.